This is a list of T cell receptor beta chains from one sample in a study of blood T cells in healthy people across ages. From the 5' RACE reads, TCRdb called clonotypes with MiXCR, one entry per CDR3 protein. The sample lists roughly 800,000 distinct CDR3 sequences; 58% were seen once. The sequenced sample was blood. These receptors all stem from a man aged 25 to 45 in good health. The CDR3 runs from the conserved cysteine through the conserved F or W. The D gene is left open where the match is weak. Clone size is given for some rows only: seen once, a few or many times, or a class if the clone is expanded.

clone size	D gene	V gene	J gene	CDR3 protein	CDR3 DNA
NA	TRBD2	TRBV20-1	TRBJ2-1	CSAETDLAGVYNEQFF	TGCAGTGCCGAAACAGATCTAGCGGGAGTTTACAATGAGCAGTTCTTC
NA	TRBD1	TRBV6-6	TRBJ2-7	CASSYTGQVNNEQYF	TGTGCCAGCAGTTACACGGGACAGGTGAACAATGAGCAGTACTTC
NA	NA	TRBV28	TRBJ2-5	CASSGRVLETETQYF	TGTGCCAGCTCCGGCCGGGTCCTGGAGACGGAGACCCAGTACTTC
NA	TRBD2	TRBV7-2	TRBJ2-4	CASSLQAGGEAKNIQYF	TGTGCCAGCAGCTTGCAAGCGGGAGGGGAAGCCAAAAACATTCAGTACTTC
few	TRBD2	TRBV2	TRBJ2-3	CASRGLAGETDTQYF	TGTGCCAGCAGGGGACTAGCGGGAGAGACAGATACGCAGTATTTT
NA	NA	TRBV3-1	TRBJ2-5	CASSPGHLDGETQYF	TGTGCCAGCAGCCCCGGACATCTTGACGGAGAGACCCAGTACTTC
NA	NA	TRBV29-1	TRBJ1-2	CSVDAAYYGYTF	TGCAGCGTTGATGCAGCGTACTATGGCTACACCTTC
NA	NA	TRBV19	TRBJ2-7	CASSSPGGTREQYF	TGTGCCAGTAGTTCCCCAGGGGGGACCCGCGAGCAGTACTTC
NA	NA	TRBV20-1	TRBJ2-4	CGASSPLAARRFQYF	TGCGGTGCTAGTAGCCCCTTAGCGGCCCGTCGGTTTCAGTACTTC
NA	NA	TRBV4-3	TRBJ1-1	CASKPPGDTEAFF	TGCGCCAGCAAACCCCCCGGTGACACTGAAGCTTTCTTT
NA	NA	TRBV30	TRBJ1-2	CAWKGSFYGYTF	TGTGCCTGGAAGGGGTCTTTCTATGGCTACACCTTC
NA	NA	TRBV7-2	TRBJ2-3	CASSESSSVSTDTQYF	TGTGCCAGCAGTGAATCAAGTAGCGTAAGCACAGATACGCAGTATTTT
few	NA	TRBV18	TRBJ2-5	CASSPPRLGGLETQYF	TGTGCCAGCTCACCACCACGTTTAGGCGGGCTCGAGACCCAGTACTTC
once	TRBD2	TRBV30	TRBJ2-1	CALTSGNVYNEQFF	TGTGCCCTCACTAGCGGGAACGTATACAATGAGCAGTTCTTC
NA	TRBD2	TRBV6-2/TRBV6-3	TRBJ2-5	CASSPPLWAGEETQYF	TGTGCCAGCAGTCCGCCCCTCTGGGCGGGAGAAGAGACCCAGTACTTC
NA	NA	TRBV9	TRBJ2-7	CASSDGAAANYEQYF	TGTGCCAGCAGCGACGGGGCAGCCGCAAACTACGAGCAGTACTTC
few	NA	TRBV10-3	TRBJ2-1	CATYHNEQFF	TGTGCCACCTATCACAATGAGCAGTTCTTC
NA	NA	TRBV28	TRBJ1-2	CASSPIRGYYGYTF	TGTGCCAGCAGTCCTATTCGAGGTTACTATGGCTACACCTTC
NA	NA	TRBV6-2/TRBV6-3	TRBJ2-6	CASYPSSGANVLTF	TGTGCCAGCTATCCAAGTTCTGGGGCCAACGTCCTGACTTTC
NA	NA	TRBV6-6	TRBJ2-7	CASSNQDRYEQYF	TGTGCCAGCAGTAACCAAGACAGATACGAGCAGTACTTC
few	NA	TRBV25-1	TRBJ1-2	CASPWGAPGYTF	TGTGCCAGTCCGTGGGGGGCACCTGGCTACACCTTC
NA	NA	TRBV4-2	TRBJ1-5	CASSPESGRGGQPQHF	TGTGCCAGCAGCCCCGAATCAGGCAGGGGAGGGCAGCCCCAGCATTTT
NA	NA	TRBV5-1	TRBJ2-1	CASSPWGGPSYNEQFF	TGCGCCAGCAGCCCGTGGGGCGGACCCTCCTACAATGAGCAGTTCTTC
NA	TRBD2	TRBV20-1	TRBJ2-5	CSALTSGETQYF	TGCAGTGCTCTGACTAGCGGAGAGACCCAGTACTTC
few	NA	TRBV29-1	TRBJ2-7	CSTQMAGAGEQYF	TGCAGCACCCAAATGGCGGGTGCGGGTGAGCAGTACTTC
NA	NA	TRBV13	TRBJ2-7	CASSLGLDFGYEQYF	TGTGCCAGCAGCTTAGGCTTGGATTTCGGCTACGAGCAGTACTTC
NA	NA	TRBV12-3/TRBV12-4	TRBJ2-1	CASSPRRGSSYNEQFF	TGTGCCAGCAGTCCCCGGAGGGGGAGCTCCTACAATGAGCAGTTCTTC
NA	NA	TRBV7-2	TRBJ2-5	CASSLAPKHQETQYF	TGTGCCAGCAGCTTAGCTCCCAAACACCAAGAGACCCAGTACTTC
NA	TRBD2	TRBV29-1	TRBJ2-5	CSVAGTRKETQYF	TGCAGCGTTGCCGGGACTAGAAAAGAGACCCAGTACTTC
few	NA	TRBV7-2	TRBJ1-6	CASSLKGMGSPLHF	TGTGCCAGCAGCTTAAAGGGGATGGGTTCACCCCTCCACTTT
NA	TRBD2	TRBV29-1	TRBJ2-3	CSVWTSGVADTQYF	TGCAGCGTATGGACTAGCGGGGTGGCAGATACGCAGTATTTT
once	NA	TRBV2	TRBJ2-1	CASSESFLGLTYEQFF	TGTGCCAGCAGTGAATCCTTCCTTGGGTTAACCTATGAGCAGTTCTTC
once	NA	TRBV7-9	TRBJ1-2	CASSTTTGRGYTF	TGTGCCAGCAGCACGACGACAGGTCGTGGCTACACCTTC
NA	NA	TRBV7-2	TRBJ2-1	CASSSPELADEQFF	TGTGCCAGCAGCTCACCCGAACTAGCAGATGAGCAGTTCTTC
NA	NA	TRBV18	TRBJ1-1	CASSADSLNTEAFF	TGTGCCAGCTCAGCAGACAGTCTCAACACTGAAGCTTTCTTT
many	NA	TRBV7-2	TRBJ1-2	CASSFGGPNYGYTF	TGTGCCAGCAGCTTTGGGGGGCCAAACTATGGCTACACCTTC
few	NA	TRBV6-6	TRBJ1-1	CASQSGDEAFF	TGTGCCAGCCAAAGCGGAGATGAAGCTTTCTTT
few	TRBD1	TRBV12-3/TRBV12-4	TRBJ2-7	CASSLGGGPHEQYF	TGTGCCAGCAGTTTAGGAGGGGGCCCACACGAGCAGTACTTC
NA	TRBD2	TRBV20-1	TRBJ2-3	CSAPAGEEADTQYF	TGCAGTGCTCCAGCGGGGGAGGAGGCAGATACGCAGTATTTT
many	NA	TRBV7-9	TRBJ2-5	CASGSGETQYF	TGTGCCAGCGGGAGCGGGGAGACCCAGTACTTC
NA	NA	TRBV27	TRBJ2-1	CASSFYRTRRFNEQFF	TGTGCCAGCAGTTTTTACAGGACCCGGAGGTTCAATGAGCAGTTCTTC
NA	NA	TRBV27	TRBJ2-7	CASSKKTGPNFYEQYF	TGTGCCAGCAGTAAAAAGACAGGCCCGAATTTCTACGAGCAGTACTTC
NA	TRBD1	TRBV30	TRBJ2-7	CAWNHGTAEHEQYF	TGTGCCTGGAATCACGGGACAGCGGAACACGAGCAGTACTTC
few	NA	TRBV9	TRBJ1-2	CASSVEGSYGYTF	TGTGCCAGCAGCGTAGAGGGATCCTATGGCTACACCTTC
once	NA	TRBV6-6	TRBJ1-4	CASSYSPAEKLFF	TGTGCCAGCAGTTACTCCCCCGCTGAAAAACTGTTTTTT
NA	NA	TRBV7-2	TRBJ1-2	CASSLSATALNYGYTF	TGTGCCAGCAGCTTATCCGCGACAGCACTTAACTATGGCTACACCTTC
few	NA	TRBV2	TRBJ2-5	CASSEEGAVGETQYF	TGTGCCAGCAGTGAGGAGGGGGCCGTGGGAGAGACCCAGTACTTC